What follows are 13 T cell receptor beta chains derived from one specimen sequenced in a study of glioma-infiltrating T cells. Amplification of TCR alpha and beta CDR3 regions from RNA used iRepertoire nested multiplex PCR. Each CDR3 protein gets one entry after TCRdb re-called the multiplex PCR reads with MiXCR. The data contain over 80,000 distinct CDR3 sequences, 40% of them seen just once; the ten biggest clones take up around two fifths. The specimen was glioma tissue, nonneoplastic brain tissue, or PBMCs (not recorded which). The source of these receptors is a human donor with low-grade glioma or glioblastoma, undergoing nonglioma brain surgery, or in good health (not recorded which).

The chain combines TRBV12-3 or TRBV12-4 with TRBJ2-7; tentatively, D is TRBD2 (6 bases). CDR3 length equals 15 residues. V lost 6 bases to trimming and J lost 7 bases, with 22 bases between them. CDR3 sequence: CASRGDSSSYKEQYF. The CDR3 DNA reads TGTGCCAGCAGAGGGGACTCAAGCTCCTACAAAGAGCAGTACTTC.

The CDR3 coding sequence is TGCAGTTACTCTTCTAGCGGGGGCTACGAGCAGTACTTC. Its protein product is CSYSSSGGYEQYF. The chain has TRBV20-1 and TRBJ2-7; 10 bases are a match to TRBD2. V lost 8 bases and J lost 3; bases outside the gene matches: 7. The CDR3 is 13 amino acids. CDR1 is DFQATT and CDR2 is SNEGSKA in the germline V gene (reference sequence).

Concerning this clonotype itself: A much larger clone differs from this one at a single base, so this may be a read error. The DNA of the CDR3 is TGTGCCAGCAGCCCCCAGTCTGGGGACAATCGGCCCCAGCATTTT. Its protein is CASSPQSGDNRPQHF. This chain connects TRBV3-1 to TRBJ1-5, with D possibly matching TRBD1 (6 bases). The CDR3 consists of 15 residues. Per the germline V gene, CDR1 is LGHDT and CDR2 is YNNKEL (reference sequence).

This clonotype was counted ten times or more. This chain uses TRBV7-9 with TRBJ2-2; possibly TRBD2 for D (5 bases). This CDR3 has 16 residues. Germline V gene sequence: CDR1 SEHNR, CDR2 FQNEAQ (reference sequence). The V end was cut by 4 bases, the J end by 3 bases, with 15 bases between. The CDR3 sequence: CASSSIGASYTGELFF. DNA for the CDR3: TGTGCCAGCAGCTCGATCGGAGCTAGCTACACCGGGGAGCTGTTTTTT.

This clonotype has ten or more counts. The chain has TRBV19 and TRBJ1-1, with D perhaps TRBD1 (6 bases). The germline CDR1 and CDR2 sequences are LNHDA and SQIVND (reference sequence). CDR3 length: 18 amino acids. V dropped 5 bases and J dropped 1 base, with 23 bases sitting between them. The CDR3, as DNA: TGTGCCAGTAGTCCCTATTTGGGGACATTTACTAGGAACACTGAAGCTTTCTTT. Translation gives CASSPYLGTFTRNTEAFF.

This clonotype has only a few counts. The genes are TRBV29-1 and TRBJ2-1; no clear D gene. Trimming took off 3 bases at V and 1 base at J, with 10 bases between the two ends. The CDR3 consists of 14 residues. Germline V gene lookup returns CDR1 SQVTM and CDR2 ANQGSEA. The CDR3 DNA sequence: TGCAGCGTTGATTTTTTGGTTTCCTACAATGAGCAGTTCTTC. Residues: CSVDFLVSYNEQFF.

This clonotype was detected many times. The chain carries TRBV5-1 and TRBJ1-1; no firm D call. Germline V CDR1 and CDR2: SGHRS, YFSETQ. Trimming cost V 1 base and J 3 bases, with 10 bases left between them. The CDR3 is 14 residues long. CDR3 bases: TGCGCCAGCAGCTTGCGGGGAGGAGACACTGAAGCTTTCTTT. Its protein product is CASSLRGGDTEAFF.

The CDR3, as DNA: TGTGCCAGCAGTACCGGGACAGGGATCGGCTACACCTTC. Its translation is CASSTGTGIGYTF. The chain employs TRBV27 and TRBJ1-2; 9 bases map to TRBD1. The J segment lost 8 bases and the V segment lost 5 bases, leaving 6 bases of the junction unmatched. CDR1 is MNHEY and CDR2 is SMNVEV in the germline V gene (reference sequence). The CDR3 loop spans 13 amino acids.

This clonotype was counted many times. The V gene is TRBV18, the J gene TRBJ2-3; D could derive from TRBD1 or TRBD2 (6 bases each). V shed 0 bases and J shed 11 bases, with 12 bases lying between them. In germline, CDR1 is KGHSH, CDR2 LQKENI. The CDR3 loop spans 13 amino acids. This chain's CDR3 is CASSPPSRDMQYF. Written as DNA, the CDR3 is TGTGCCAGCTCACCACCGTCGCGGGACATGCAGTATTTT.

Concerning this clonotype itself: A junction boundary mismatches the germline segment, possibly from a read error. This rearrangement joins TRBV29-1 to TRBJ2-7; D possibly matches TRBD1 or TRBD2 (5 bases each). In germline, CDR1 is SQVTM, CDR2 ANQGSEA. The CDR3 spans 13 residues. The DNA of the CDR3 is TGCATCGTTATATACGGGGCCGGCTACGAGCAGTACTTC. It is translated as CIVIYGAGYEQYF.

This clonotype has a count of ten or more. This chain links TRBV2 with TRBJ2-1, with D hard to call. The CDR3 is 11 amino acids. Trimming stripped 4 bases from V and 6 bases from J, with 4 bases between. From germline, CDR1 is SNHLY and CDR2 FYNNEI. In nucleotides, the CDR3 is TGTGCCAGCAGTGGGTTCAATGAGCAGTTCTTC. This encodes CASSGFNEQFF.

This clonotype has a count of ten or more. The CDR3 coding sequence is TGTGCCAGCAGAAACACCGGGGAGCTGTTTTTT. This gives the protein CASRNTGELFF. The gene calls are TRBV2 and TRBJ2-2; unclear D gene. Germline V gene data show CDR1 as SNHLY and CDR2 as FYNNEI. This CDR3 has 11 amino acids. V dropped 6 bases and J dropped 2 bases, with 1 base sitting between them.

The chain has TRBV6-6 and TRBJ2-7; 10 nucleotides align to TRBD2. Germline loops: CDR1 MNHNY, CDR2 SVGAGI (reference sequence). The CDR3 spans 15 residues. J lost 2 bases, V lost 4 bases, and 5 bases had no gene match. CDR3: CASSFASGGPYEQYF. The CDR3 coding sequence is TGTGCCAGCAGTTTCGCTAGCGGGGGTCCCTACGAGCAGTACTTC.